The 18 T cell receptor beta chains in this list originate from one sample, sequenced in a study of response to subunit inactivated influenza vaccine. Via MiXCR, TCRdb re-called the RT-PCR reads, giving one row per CDR3 protein. The sample yields about 780,000 distinct CDR3 sequences, around 20% seen once. Sequences were derived from PBMCs from blood, sampled more than 4 days after vaccination. These receptors were taken from a man aged 50 to 59 who received an inactivated influenza vaccine.

The rearrangement joins TRBV4-2 to TRBJ2-7, with 9 bases that match TRBD2. There are 16 residues in the CDR3. The V and J ends lost 0 bases and 2 bases, in that order; junction bases with no gene match: 5. CDR1 LGHNA and CDR2 YNFKEQ come from the germline V gene. The CDR3, as DNA: TGTGCCAGCAGCCAAGATAGCGGGGGCAGCCCCTACGAGCAGTACTTC. Its protein is CASSQDSGGSPYEQYF.

The chain is built from TRBV6-2 or TRBV6-3 and TRBJ2-2; tentatively, D is TRBD1 (6 bases). Per the germline V gene, CDR1 is MNHEY and CDR2 is SVGEGT. The CDR3 runs 15 residues. V lost 0 bases and J 3 bases, leaving 8 bases between the germline ends. The CDR3 is CASSYSGTHTGELFF. The CDR3 nucleotides read TGTGCCAGCAGTTACTCGGGGACACACACCGGGGAGCTGTTTTTT.

This rearrangement joins TRBV25-1 to TRBJ1-1; possible D gene TRBD1, 5 bases. The germline V gene has CDR1 MGHDK and CDR2 SYGVNS. V was trimmed by 4 bases and J by 8 bases, leaving 14 bases between them. This CDR3 spans 13 amino acids. CDR3 residues: CASSGGVRAEAFF. The CDR3 DNA is TGTGCCAGCAGTGGAGGGGTGCGAGCAGAAGCTTTCTTT.

This clonotype has only a few counts. The CDR3 spells CASNRWSAQETQYF. CDR3 sequence (DNA): TGCGCCAGCAACCGATGGAGCGCCCAAGAGACCCAGTACTTC. V usage is TRBV5-1 and J usage is TRBJ2-5; D is ambiguous. The V gene's germline CDR1 is SGHRS and CDR2 YFSETQ. V was shortened by 6 bases and J by 1 base, with 13 bases between the two germline ends. The CDR3 length is 14 residues.

CDR3 bases: TGCGCCACCAAGAGCGACACCACGATTAACTATGGCTACACCTTC. Encoded protein: CATKSDTTINYGYTF. The rearrangement joins TRBV4-1 to TRBJ1-2; D is unresolved. CDR3 length equals 15 residues. Trimming removed 10 bases at V and 1 base at J, with 19 bases between. CDR1 and CDR2 from the germline V gene are MGHRA and YSYEKL.

The V gene is TRBV12-3 or TRBV12-4, the J gene TRBJ1-4; D is possibly TRBD1 (6 bases). The V gene lost 6 bases and the J gene lost 6 bases, with 8 bases spanning the gap. The CDR3 runs to 12 residues. The CDR3, as DNA: TGTGCCAGCAGCTACAGGGATGAAAAACTGTTTTTT. It translates to CASSYRDEKLFF.

This clonotype was counted only a few times. The chain couples TRBV10-2 to TRBJ2-7; D may be TRBD2 (7 bases). CDR1 is WSHSY, CDR2 SAAADI, per germline. Trimming left V 4 bases short and J 3 bases short, with 13 bases between. The CDR3 runs to 14 residues. The CDR3, as DNA: TGCGCCAGCAGTGGCGGGGGCTCCCTCTACGAGCAGTACTTC. This sequence encodes CASSGGGSLYEQYF.

The chain has TRBV2 and TRBJ2-3; possible D gene TRBD2, 7 bases. The germline V and J ends were trimmed by 6 bases and 2 bases, with 15 bases remaining between them. The CDR3 sequence is 15 residues long. CDR1 is SNHLY, CDR2 FYNNEI, per germline. Written as DNA, the CDR3 is TGTGCCAGCAGATCCTGGGCGGGGGCCACAGATACGCAGTATTTT. This gives the protein CASRSWAGATDTQYF.

The table lists this clonotype with a few counts. The chain links TRBV5-5 to TRBJ1-2; D remains ambiguous. The CDR3 extends over 18 amino acids. From germline, CDR1 is SGHKS and CDR2 YYEKEE (reference sequence). V lost 2 bases, J lost 1 base, and 21 bases lay in between. CDR3 in amino acids: CASSFGVLTQTFNYGYTF. Written as DNA, the CDR3 is TGTGCCAGCAGCTTTGGGGTTCTTACTCAAACTTTTAACTATGGCTACACCTTC.

The chain links TRBV7-3 to TRBJ2-6, with 7 nucleotides matching TRBD1. The germline V gene encodes CDR1 SGHTA and CDR2 FQGTGA. V was pared by 5 bases and J by 2 bases, with 3 bases of the junction left unmatched. This CDR3 is built from 15 residues. The CDR3 is CASSTGVTGANVLTF. The CDR3 coding sequence is TGTGCCAGCAGCACAGGGGTGACTGGGGCCAACGTCCTGACTTTC.

The V and J genes are TRBV9 and TRBJ1-1; D gene unclear. Germline lookup yields CDR1 SGDLS and CDR2 YYNGEE. V shed 0 bases and J shed 1 base, with 7 bases lying between them. CDR3 length: 14 amino acids. CDR3 in amino acids: CASSVGGSNTEAFF. The CDR3 region has the DNA TGTGCCAGCAGCGTAGGAGGGTCGAACACTGAAGCTTTCTTT.

V is TRBV27 and J is TRBJ1-1; 7 bases are a match to TRBD1. CDR3 length: 16 amino acids. The germline CDR1 and CDR2 sequences are MNHEY and SMNVEV (reference sequence). With 5 bases clipped from V and 1 base from J, the junction kept 10 bases outside the gene matches. The CDR3 DNA follows: TGTGCCAGCAGTCGACGACCTGGGACAGCGAACACTGAAGCTTTCTTT. Its translation: CASSRRPGTANTEAFF.

The gene calls are TRBV12-3 or TRBV12-4 and TRBJ2-3, with D unclear. V was trimmed by 5 bases and J by 6 bases, leaving 12 bases between them. CDR3 size: 13 residues. CDR3 nucleotide sequence: TGTGCCAGCAGTCATCCCCCTGGGGATACGCAGTATTTT. It is translated as CASSHPPGDTQYF.

This clonotype was detected only a few times. This sequence joins TRBV5-1 and TRBJ2-5; D is unclear. The CDR3 has 18 amino acids. CDR1 and CDR2 (germline): SGHRS, YFSETQ. Trimming took 0 bases from V and 1 from J, leaving 19 bases between them. CDR3 sequence reads: CASSLVLAARLTQETQYF. The CDR3 region has the DNA TGCGCCAGCAGCTTGGTGTTGGCGGCGCGATTGACCCAAGAGACCCAGTACTTC. Full variable domain (remainder filled in from reference TRBV5-1 and TRBJ2-5): KAGVTQTPRYLIKTRGQQVTLSCSPISGHRSVSWYQQTPGQGLQFLFEYFSETQRNKGNFPGRFSGRQFSNSRSEMNVSTLELGDSALYLCASSLVLAARLTQETQYFGPGTRLLVL.

CDR3 nucleotides: TGTGCCAGCAAGACAGCCTCTTTGAACACTGAAGCTTTCTTT. It translates to CASKTASLNTEAFF. The chain uses TRBV3-1 and TRBJ1-1, with a tentative D call TRBD1 (5 bases). This CDR3 is built from 14 residues. V was shortened by 7 bases and J by 0 bases, with 12 bases between the two germline ends. CDR1 is LGHDT, CDR2 YNNKEL, per germline (reference sequence).

This clonotype turned up a few times. The rearrangement uses TRBV6-9 and TRBJ2-5; D is ambiguous. This CDR3 is 18 amino acids long. Germline V gene data show CDR1 as MNHGY and CDR2 as SVAAGI. The V end was cut by 4 bases, the J end by 1 base, with 22 bases between. This chain's CDR3 is CASSCSPRGRKAQETQYF. The CDR3 nucleotides are TGTGCCAGCAGTTGCTCTCCCCGCGGCAGGAAAGCCCAAGAGACCCAGTACTTC.

V is TRBV12-3 or TRBV12-4 and J is TRBJ2-1, with D hard to call. The germline V and J ends were trimmed by 6 bases and 11 bases, with 23 bases remaining between them. The CDR3 loop spans 15 amino acids. The CDR3 is CASRYTATQVRKQFF. CDR3 coding DNA: TGTGCCAGCAGATATACAGCCACTCAGGTTAGGAAGCAGTTCTTC.

This rearrangement joins TRBV7-6 to TRBJ2-7, with TRBD2 identical over 7 bases. This CDR3 spans 16 amino acids. V was clipped by 1 base and J by 5 bases; unmatched bases: 11. Germline assignment: CDR1 SGHVS and CDR2 FNYEAQ. The CDR3 DNA reads TGTGCCAGCAGCTTAGAGGCGGGGGAAGGATTAGACGAGCAGTACTTC. Protein: CASSLEAGEGLDEQYF.